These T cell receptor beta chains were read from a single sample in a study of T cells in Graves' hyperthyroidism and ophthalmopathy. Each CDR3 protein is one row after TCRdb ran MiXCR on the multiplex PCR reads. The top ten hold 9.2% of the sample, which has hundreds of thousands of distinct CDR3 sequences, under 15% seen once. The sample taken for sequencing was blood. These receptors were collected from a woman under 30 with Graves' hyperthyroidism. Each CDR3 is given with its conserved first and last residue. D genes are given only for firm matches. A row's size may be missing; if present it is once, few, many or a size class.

CSARKTADTQYF | TGCAGTGCCAGAAAGACGGCAGATACGCAGTATTTT | - | TRBV20-1 | - | TRBJ2-3
CAWEGPAKNIQYF | TGTGCCTGGGAGGGACCTGCCAAAAACATTCAGTACTTC | many | TRBV30 | - | TRBJ2-4
CASSFEGTSYEQYF | TGTGCCAGCAGTTTTGAGGGGACCTCCTACGAGCAGTACTTC | many | TRBV28 | - | TRBJ2-7
CASSLYGVYEQYF | TGTGCCAGCAGTTTATACGGGGTCTACGAGCAGTACTTC | - | TRBV27 | - | TRBJ2-7
CSAPDRVEEQYF | TGCAGTGCCCCAGACAGGGTGGAAGAGCAGTACTTC | few | TRBV20-1 | TRBD1 | TRBJ2-7
CASSVQGLGEKLFF | TGTGCCAGCAGTGTACAGGGATTGGGTGAAAAACTGTTTTTT | - | TRBV27 | - | TRBJ1-4
CASSQEGGRDTQYF | TGTGCCAGCAGCCAGGAAGGAGGGCGAGATACGCAGTATTTT | few | TRBV4-2 | - | TRBJ2-3
CASSSLQGPNYGYTF | TGTGCCAGCAGCTCCCTACAGGGTCCTAACTATGGCTACACCTTC | few | TRBV7-9 | - | TRBJ1-2
CAWTGLRGSSYNEQFF | TGTGCCTGGACTGGCCTAAGGGGCAGCTCCTACAATGAGCAGTTCTTC | few | TRBV30 | - | TRBJ2-1
CAISDGVAAGVGGYTF | TGTGCCATCAGTGACGGGGTAGCGGCGGGGGTCGGTGGCTACACCTTC | many | TRBV10-3 | - | TRBJ1-2
CASSSDRGTYEQYF | TGTGCCAGCAGTTCCGACAGGGGAACCTACGAGCAGTACTTC | few | TRBV6-2/TRBV6-3 | TRBD1 | TRBJ2-7
CASTQRGNYNEQFF | TGTGCCAGTACCCAGCGGGGCAACTACAATGAGCAGTTCTTC | - | TRBV19 | TRBD2 | TRBJ2-1
CASSILGLAGADTQYF | TGTGCCAGCAGCATCCTGGGGCTAGCGGGGGCCGATACGCAGTATTTT | - | TRBV2 | TRBD2 | TRBJ2-3
CASRRTQEVDSPLHF | TGTGCCAGCAGGAGGACCCAGGAAGTAGATTCACCCCTCCACTTT | - | TRBV6-1 | - | TRBJ1-6
CASKGPPSGSGRQFF | TGTGCCAGCAAGGGCCCGCCTAGCGGGAGCGGCCGTCAGTTCTTC | - | TRBV7-2 | TRBD2 | TRBJ2-1
CASSNAPHYEQYF | TGTGCCAGCAGTAACGCCCCCCACTACGAGCAGTACTTC | many | TRBV12-3/TRBV12-4 | - | TRBJ2-7
CASSYYPPTDTQYF | TGTGCCAGCAGTTACTATCCCCCCACAGATACGCAGTATTTT | few | TRBV6-6 | - | TRBJ2-3
CASGSTSSYNSPLHF | TGTGCCAGCGGGAGTACGAGCTCCTATAATTCACCCCTCCACTTT | many | TRBV12-3/TRBV12-4 | - | TRBJ1-6
CASSPRTGTSGRLYEQYF | TGTGCCAGCTCACCCAGAACCGGGACTAGCGGGAGGTTATACGAGCAGTACTTC | few | TRBV18 | TRBD2 | TRBJ2-7
CASTLKGTSGRNEQFF | TGTGCCAGCACCCTTAAGGGGACTAGCGGTCGAAATGAGCAGTTCTTC | few | TRBV7-8 | TRBD2 | TRBJ2-1
CASSRRTADHQPQHF | TGTGCCAGCAGTCGTCGCACAGCCGACCATCAGCCCCAGCATTTT | few | TRBV6-2/TRBV6-3 | - | TRBJ1-5
CASSMLTGMRYSNQPQHF | TGTGCCAGTAGTATGCTAACAGGGATGAGATATAGCAATCAGCCCCAGCATTTT | - | TRBV19 | - | TRBJ1-5
CASSGLGRGPSYNEQFF | TGTGCCAGCAGCGGACTCGGGCGGGGTCCCTCCTACAATGAGCAGTTCTTC | few | TRBV3-1 | - | TRBJ2-1
CPSRESRVGADNEKLFF | TGTCCCAGCCGTGAATCCAGGGTGGGCGCGGATAATGAAAAACTGTTTTTT | - | TRBV7-3 | - | TRBJ1-4
CASSTQGQGTEAFF | TGTGCCAGCAGCACCCAGGGACAGGGGACTGAAGCTTTCTTT | many | TRBV7-2 | TRBD1 | TRBJ1-1
CAWPRQASNYGYTF | TGTGCCTGGCCAAGACAGGCATCTAACTATGGCTACACCTTC | many | TRBV30 | - | TRBJ1-2
CAISDGGELFF | TGTGCCATCAGTGATGGGGGGGAGCTGTTTTTT | few | TRBV10-3 | - | TRBJ2-2
CASSLRSAGRTEAFF | TGTGCCAGCAGTTTGCGGTCCGCTGGTCGGACTGAAGCTTTCTTT | many | TRBV28 | - | TRBJ1-1
CASSPLGRGSYEQYF | TGTGCCAGCTCACCGTTGGGCAGGGGCTCCTACGAGCAGTACTTC | many | TRBV18 | - | TRBJ2-7
CASSTTGAESIGYTF | TGCGCCAGCAGCACTACGGGGGCAGAGAGTATTGGCTACACCTTC | few | TRBV4-1 | - | TRBJ1-2
CASSPGQGRATNEKLFF | TGTGCCAGCTCACCCGGACAGGGGCGAGCAACTAATGAAAAACTGTTTTTT | many | TRBV18 | TRBD1 | TRBJ1-4
CASTPRVGGGNEKLFF | TGTGCCAGCACCCCCAGAGTTGGGGGTGGGAATGAAAAACTGTTTTTT | - | TRBV7-8 | - | TRBJ1-4
CASNLGLAGPYEQYF | TGTGCCAGCAATCTTGGGTTAGCGGGCCCCTACGAGCAGTACTTC | many | TRBV7-2 | TRBD2 | TRBJ2-7
CSAPRAGDTEAFF | TGCAGTGCCCCCAGGGCCGGCGACACTGAAGCTTTCTTT | many | TRBV20-1 | - | TRBJ1-1
CASSVGARRDDTEAFF | TGTGCCAGCAGCGTGGGGGCTAGGCGGGATGACACTGAAGCTTTCTTT | many | TRBV9 | - | TRBJ1-1
CASSLWDGGTGELFF | TGTGCCAGCAGCCTCTGGGACGGGGGCACCGGGGAGCTGTTTTTT | many | TRBV7-2 | - | TRBJ2-2
CASSFLRSGTNTGELFF | TGTGCCAGCAGCTTCCTTCGTAGCGGAACGAACACCGGGGAGCTGTTTTTT | many | TRBV11-2 | - | TRBJ2-2
CASSEAQGAGGNTIYF | TGTGCCAGCAGTGAAGCCCAGGGGGCGGGAGGAAACACCATATATTTT | - | TRBV2 | TRBD1 | TRBJ1-3
CASSESQAPGEKLFF | TGCGCCAGCAGTGAGTCTCAGGCCCCCGGTGAAAAACTGTTTTTT | many | TRBV10-1 | - | TRBJ1-4
CASRKEGAEETQYF | TGTGCCAGTAGGAAGGAGGGGGCAGAAGAGACCCAGTACTTC | - | TRBV19 | - | TRBJ2-5
CASSEYPGTSITDTQYF | TGTGCCAGCAGCGAGTACCCCGGAACTTCCATTACAGATACGCAGTATTTT | many | TRBV13 | - | TRBJ2-3
CASSLSGTGDYGYTF | TGTGCCAGCAGCCTCTCCGGGACAGGGGACTATGGCTACACCTTC | many | TRBV3-1 | TRBD1 | TRBJ1-2
CASSSPGRYGYTF | TGTGCCAGCAGTTCCCCAGGACGCTATGGCTACACCTTC | many | TRBV28 | - | TRBJ1-2